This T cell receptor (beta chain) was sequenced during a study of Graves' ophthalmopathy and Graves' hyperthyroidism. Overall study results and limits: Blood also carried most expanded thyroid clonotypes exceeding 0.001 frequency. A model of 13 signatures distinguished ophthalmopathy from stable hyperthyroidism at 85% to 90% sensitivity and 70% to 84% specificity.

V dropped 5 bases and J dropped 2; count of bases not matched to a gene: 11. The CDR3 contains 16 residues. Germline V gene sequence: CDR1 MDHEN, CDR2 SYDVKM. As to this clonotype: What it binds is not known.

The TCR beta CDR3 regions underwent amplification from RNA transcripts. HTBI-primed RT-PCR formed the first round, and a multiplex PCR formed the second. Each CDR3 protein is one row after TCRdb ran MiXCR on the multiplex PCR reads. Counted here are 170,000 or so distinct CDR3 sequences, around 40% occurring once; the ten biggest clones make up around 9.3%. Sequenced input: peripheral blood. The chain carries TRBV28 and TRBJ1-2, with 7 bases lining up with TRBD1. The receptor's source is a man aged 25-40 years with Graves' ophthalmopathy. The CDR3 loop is CASSTIDRETNYGYTF. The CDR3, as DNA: TGTGCCAGCAGTACTATTGACAGGGAGACCAACTATGGCTACACCTTC.